This entry is about one TCR beta chain. From germline, CDR1 is LGHNA and CDR2 YSLEER. V was pared by 0 bases and J by 0 bases, with 8 bases between. This CDR3 contains 15 residues. TCRdb's copy holds only in-frame clones and misses some; the assay was immunoSEQ multiplex PCR. The sample contains approximately 260,000 clones, over 75% of which appear only once. The data were taken from a study of blood T cell repertoires in COVID-19. Sequencing was done on a sample of peripheral blood. J is TRBJ1-1 and V is TRBV4-3; no clear D. This TCR derives from a human donor in a cohort sampled during active COVID-19. The CDR3 loop is CASSQEWRMNTEAFF. The CDR3 DNA follows: TGCGCCAGCAGCCAAGAATGGCGGATGAACACTGAAGCTTTCTTT.